The 20 T cell receptor beta chains given below trace back to one sample, sequenced in a study of beta chain features in type 1 diabetes. Overall study findings and caveats: TCRB CDR3s from Type 1 diabetes patients were moderately but significantly shorter in all four CD4+ subsets.

Isolated RNA was reverse transcribed in full, so expressed TCRB transcripts were sequenced. Assay used: immunoSEQ multiplex PCR; TCRdb lists only in-frame clones, some missing. The table records 640,000 or so clones, around an eighth of them present only once. Antigen specificity for these receptors is unknown. Sequencing was done on a sample of naive CD4+ T cells from blood. The receptor source for this set is a man aged 18 to 30 with type 1 diabetes.

J is TRBJ2-7 and V is TRBV7-2, with 8 bases matching TRBD1. The CDR3 runs 15 residues. Trimming took 8 bases from V and 2 from J; bases not matched to a gene: 11. CDR1 and CDR2 (germline): SGHTA, FQGNSA. The chain's CDR3 is CASSLVGQAAYEQYF. The CDR3 bases are TGTGCCAGCTCATTAGTGGGACAGGCAGCCTACGAGCAGTACTTC.

This clone was seen only a few times. The chain carries TRBV10-3 and TRBJ2-2; the match to TRBD2 covers 14 bases. Germline V gene lookup returns CDR1 ENHRY and CDR2 SYGVKD. V was clipped by 6 bases and J by 5 bases; unmatched bases: 11. The CDR3 spans 18 residues. The CDR3 loop reads CAISPLGLAGGGTGELFF. DNA for the CDR3: TGTGCCATCAGCCCGTTAGGACTAGCGGGAGGAGGTACCGGGGAGCTGTTTTTT.

The chain has TRBV7-3 and TRBJ1-6; D perhaps matches TRBD1 (5 bases). The V gene lost 5 bases and the J gene lost 7 bases, with 15 bases spanning the gap. Germline V lookup: CDR1 SGHTA, CDR2 FQGTGA. The CDR3 spans 15 residues. The DNA of the CDR3 is TGTGCCAGCAGCCTCGGGGCCTCCCGGAATTCACCCCTCCACTTT. It translates to CASSLGASRNSPLHF.

V usage is TRBV7-9 and J usage is TRBJ2-1; D gene unclear. Germline-derived CDR1 and CDR2 are SEHNR and FQNEAQ (reference sequence). Trimming pared 2 bases from V and 2 bases from J, leaving 1 base between. The CDR3 contains 12 residues. In DNA, the CDR3 is TGTGCCAGCAGCTTACCCTACAATGAGCAGTTCTTC. This translates into CASSLPYNEQFF. Combining the CDR3 with reference TRBV7-9 and TRBJ2-1 gives the whole variable domain DTGVSQNPRHKITKRGQNVTFRCDPISEHNRLYWYRQTLGQGPEFLTYFQNEAQLEKSRLLSDRFSAERPKGSFSTLEIQRTEQGDSAMYLCASSLPYNEQFFGPGTRLTVL.

The chain's CDR3 is CAIPNPVRTGELFF. CDR3 in DNA: TGTGCCATCCCAAATCCGGTGCGGACCGGGGAGCTGTTTTTT. J is TRBJ2-2 and V is TRBV28; unclear D gene. V was trimmed by 10 bases and J by 5 bases, leaving 17 bases between them. Germline V gene lookup returns CDR1 MDHEN and CDR2 SYDVKM. The length of the CDR3 is 14 residues.

This clone has a handful of counts. This sequence joins TRBV28 and TRBJ1-1; unclear D gene. The length of the CDR3 is 12 residues. Trimming cost V 5 bases and J 0 bases, with 4 bases left between them. Germline CDR1 is MDHEN and CDR2 is SYDVKM. The CDR3 region has the DNA TGTGCCAGCAGTCAGCTGAACACTGAAGCTTTCTTT. This encodes CASSQLNTEAFF.

The genes are TRBV4-3 and TRBJ1-2; 8 positions match TRBD1. CDR3 length: 16 residues. The ends lost 2 bases at V and 7 bases at J; junction bases unmatched: 12. Germline V gene sequence: CDR1 LGHNA, CDR2 YSLEER. CDR3 sequence: CASSQSPQTGDAGYTF. Here the CDR3 DNA reads TGCGCCAGCAGCCAATCCCCGCAGACAGGGGATGCTGGCTACACCTTC.

The genes are TRBV29-1 and TRBJ1-1; D may be TRBD1 (5 bases). The ends were cut back, 6 bases at V and 1 base at J, with 21 bases in the middle. The germline V gene encodes CDR1 SQVTM and CDR2 ANQGSEA. The CDR3 runs 16 residues. The CDR3 DNA sequence: TGCAGCGTCGCTCCTGGTGGGGCAAGGGGGAACACTGAAGCTTTCTTT. Encoded protein: CSVAPGGARGNTEAFF.

This sequence joins TRBV19 and TRBJ1-1; TRBD1 agrees at 8 bases. The CDR3 totals 12 residues. V lost 8 bases, J lost 6 bases, and 5 bases stayed unmatched. The V gene's germline CDR1 is LNHDA and CDR2 SQIVND (reference sequence). The CDR3 DNA is TGTGCCAGTCAGGACAGGGTATCTGAAGCTTTCTTT. Its translation: CASQDRVSEAFF. Variable domain in full (rest from reference TRBV19 and TRBJ1-1): DGGITQSPKYLFRKEGQNVTLSCEQNLNHDAMYWYRQDPGQGLRLIYYSQIVNDFQKGDIAEGYSVSREKKESFPLTVTSAQKNPTAFYLCASQDRVSEAFFGQGTRLTVV.

The chain couples TRBV30 to TRBJ2-7; the D call may be TRBD1 or TRBD2 (5 bases each). This CDR3 contains 14 residues. Trimming took 2 bases from V and 2 from J, leaving 13 bases between them. The germline CDR1 and CDR2 sequences are GTSNPN and SVGIG (reference sequence). The CDR3 DNA follows: TGTGCCTGGAGTCGGGACGGACGAGCCTACGAGCAGTACTTC. Protein sequence: CAWSRDGRAYEQYF.

This clone appeared a few times. The J gene is TRBJ1-6, the V gene TRBV6-5; TRBD1 is a possible D gene (6 bases). The V gene lost 8 bases and the J gene lost 5 bases, with 13 bases spanning the gap. This CDR3 is built from 14 residues. Germline V gene data show CDR1 as MNHEY and CDR2 as SVGAGI. The CDR3 DNA reads TGTGCCAGCGGGGGCCGGATCAATAATTCACCCCTCCACTTT. Translation gives CASGGRINNSPLHF.

The V gene is TRBV4-1, the J gene TRBJ2-7; 10 nucleotides align to TRBD2. This CDR3 is built from 15 residues. The trim removed 2 bases at V and 7 bases at J, leaving 8 bases unmatched. The V gene's germline CDR1 is MGHRA and CDR2 YSYEKL. CDR3 nucleotide sequence: TGCGCCAGCAGCCAAAGCGGGACTAGCGCTGGGGAGCAGTACTTC. Protein product: CASSQSGTSAGEQYF.

This chain joins TRBV12-5 and TRBJ1-2; D is uncertain. Germline V gene lookup returns CDR1 LGHNT and CDR2 FRNRAP. The CDR3 length is 15 residues. The germline V and J ends were trimmed by 1 base and 4 bases, with 13 bases remaining between them. The CDR3 nucleotides read TGTGCTAGTGGTTTGGGTGCAGGAGGATTCTATGGCTACACCTTC. As protein: CASGLGAGGFYGYTF. Complete variable domain (other parts from reference TRBV12-5 and TRBJ1-2): DARVTQTPRHKVTEMGQEVTMRCQPILGHNTVFWYRQTMMQGLELLAYFRNRAPLDDSGMPKDRFSAEMPDATLATLKIQPSEPRDSAVYFCASGLGAGGFYGYTFGSGTRLTVV.

The rearrangement uses TRBV27 and TRBJ2-2, with 9 bases lining up with TRBD1. With V trimmed by 6 bases and J by 7 bases, 15 bases remained unmatched. Germline lookup yields CDR1 MNHEY and CDR2 SMNVEV (reference sequence). The CDR3 contains 17 residues. Here the CDR3 DNA reads TGTGCCAGCAGGCCCGGGACAGGGACAATCTTTAACGGGGAGCTGTTTTTT. Its protein is CASRPGTGTIFNGELFF.

The chain recombines TRBV6-4 with TRBJ2-1; either TRBD1 or TRBD2 may supply D (5 bases each). CDR3 size: 15 residues. Trimming cost V 0 bases and J 4 bases, with 10 bases left between them. Germline assignment: CDR1 MRHNA and CDR2 SNTAGT. DNA of the CDR3: TGTGCCAGCAGTGACTCCGGGGCCGGGTACAATGAGCAGTTCTTC. This codes for CASSDSGAGYNEQFF.

V usage is TRBV7-9 and J usage is TRBJ1-2; 8 nucleotides match TRBD1. V was clipped by 5 bases and J by 8 bases; unmatched bases: 13. This CDR3 has 15 amino acids. Germline CDR1 and CDR2: SEHNR and FQNEAQ (reference sequence). The CDR3 DNA follows: TGTGCCAGCAGCCGTGACAGGGGCTCAGCGCGCGGCTACACCTTC. This codes for CASSRDRGSARGYTF. The whole variable domain, remainder taken from reference TRBV7-9 and TRBJ1-2, is DTGVSQNPRHKITKRGQNVTFRCDPISEHNRLYWYRQTLGQGPEFLTYFQNEAQLEKSRLLSDRFSAERPKGSFSTLEIQRTEQGDSAMYLCASSRDRGSARGYTFGSGTRLTVV.

The chain joins TRBV7-2 to TRBJ1-1; possibly TRBD1 for D (6 bases). Germline assignment: CDR1 SGHTA and CDR2 FQGNSA. This CDR3 is built from 15 residues. Trimming pared 3 bases from V and 1 base from J, leaving 12 bases between. The CDR3: CASSFAPGQNTEAFF. The CDR3, as DNA: TGTGCCAGCAGCTTCGCACCGGGACAGAACACTGAAGCTTTCTTT.

In its sample, this clone was seen a few times. Other DNA sequences in the same sample also yield this CDR3. The V gene is TRBV5-1, the J gene TRBJ1-1; D might be TRBD1 (5 bases). This CDR3 has 13 residues. The germline gives CDR1 SGHRS, CDR2 YFSETQ. The ends were cut back, 3 bases at V and 1 base at J, with 7 bases in the middle. Here the CDR3 DNA reads TGCGCCAGCAGCTCAGGACAGAACACTGAAGCTTTCTTT. Residues: CASSSGQNTEAFF.

The rearrangement uses TRBV7-2 and TRBJ2-3, with 7 bases aligning to TRBD1. This CDR3 region has 17 residues. Unmatched junction bases numbered 8, after V lost 2 bases and J lost 0 bases. Germline-derived CDR1 and CDR2 are SGHTA and FQGNSA. The CDR3 region has the DNA TGTGCCAGCAGCTTACCGGGACAGTCAACTAGCACAGATACGCAGTATTTT. It is translated as CASSLPGQSTSTDTQYF.

This chain joins TRBV5-4 and TRBJ2-1, with D possibly being TRBD1 or TRBD2 (5 bases each). CDR1 is SGHNT, CDR2 YYREEE, per germline (reference sequence). The V end was cut by 3 bases, the J end by 1 base, with 11 bases between. The length of the CDR3 is 15 residues. The CDR3 DNA sequence: TGTGCCAGCAGCTCCCGGGGCCAGTCCTACAATGAGCAGTTCTTC. Protein: CASSSRGQSYNEQFF.